The sequence of this TCR beta chain was determined in a study of beta chain features in type 1 diabetes. Study findings and constraints: Significant though moderate, a shortening of TCRB CDR3s appeared in all four CD4+ subsets of Type 1 diabetes patients. Healthy donors had naive, central memory and Treg TCRB repertoires that appeared less similar than those seen among patients.

As regards this clone: Its antigen remains unknown.

Every bit of the isolated RNA underwent reverse transcription, so sequencing read expressed TCRB transcripts. The table came from immunoSEQ multiplex PCR; TCRdb's copy has only in-frame clones and leaves some out. The sample shows about 650,000 clones, 9.5% to 15% of them seen only once. Over 95% purity was reached by all sorted populations. V lost 6 bases, J lost 3 bases, and 6 bases stayed unmatched. Germline CDR1 LNHDA, CDR2 SQIVND (reference sequence). The CDR3 spans 15 residues. The clonotype originates from a man aged 25 to 40 with type 1 diabetes. The chain is built from TRBV19 and TRBJ1-2; TRBD1 agrees at 11 bases. What was sequenced was naive CD4+ T cells from blood. The CDR3 loop reads CASSPQGQGDYGYTF. The CDR3 region has the DNA TGTGCCAGTAGCCCGCAGGGACAGGGGGACTATGGCTACACCTTC.